This entry features one T cell receptor (beta chain) sequence. Using its own MiXCR run on the 5' RACE reads, TCRdb lists one record per CDR3 protein. This table holds 600,000 to 800,000 distinct CDR3 sequences, around 20% found once. This sample is part of a study of identical twins. The CDR3 spans 13 residues. In germline, CDR1 is SGHTA, CDR2 FQGNSA. Trimming removed 6 bases from V and 2 bases from J, with 11 bases in between. This same sample was also taken into another study, of T cells expressing NK-cell markers. From that report: The authors restricted sorting to alpha-beta TCR T cells with an anti-gamma-delta TCR antibody in several experiments. The study did not resolve the HCMV specificity of expanded NKG2C+ T cell clones.

The sequenced sample consisted of PBMCs. This chain uses TRBV7-2 with TRBJ2-7, with TRBD1 as a possible D gene (6 bases). The TCR comes from a woman aged 18 to 35 in good health. CDR3 in DNA: TGTGCCAGCAGATCAGGGGCGACCTACGAGCAGTACTTC. Translating it yields CASRSGATYEQYF.